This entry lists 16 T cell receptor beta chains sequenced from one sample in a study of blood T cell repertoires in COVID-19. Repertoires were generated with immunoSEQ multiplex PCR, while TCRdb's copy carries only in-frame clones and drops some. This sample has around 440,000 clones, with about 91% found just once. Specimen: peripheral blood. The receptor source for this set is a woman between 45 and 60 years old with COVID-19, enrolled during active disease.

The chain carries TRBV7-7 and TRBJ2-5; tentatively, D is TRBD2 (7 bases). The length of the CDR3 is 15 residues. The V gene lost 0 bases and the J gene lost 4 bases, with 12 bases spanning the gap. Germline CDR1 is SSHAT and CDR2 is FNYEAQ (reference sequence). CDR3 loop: CASSLASGGLETQYF. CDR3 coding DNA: TGTGCCAGCAGCTTAGCGTCGGGGGGCCTAGAGACCCAGTACTTC.

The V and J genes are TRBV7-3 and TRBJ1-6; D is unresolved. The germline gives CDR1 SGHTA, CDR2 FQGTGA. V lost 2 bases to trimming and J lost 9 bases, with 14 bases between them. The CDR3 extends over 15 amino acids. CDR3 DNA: TGTGCCAGCAGCTTAGGTGGGAGCCGTGGTTCACCCCTCCACTTT. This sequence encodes CASSLGGSRGSPLHF.

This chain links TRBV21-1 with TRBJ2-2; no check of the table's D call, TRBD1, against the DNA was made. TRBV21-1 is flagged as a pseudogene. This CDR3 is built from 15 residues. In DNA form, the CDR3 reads TGTGCCAGCAGACAAAGGGGACAAAGGACCGGGGAGCTGTTTTTT. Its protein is CASRQRGQRTGELFF.

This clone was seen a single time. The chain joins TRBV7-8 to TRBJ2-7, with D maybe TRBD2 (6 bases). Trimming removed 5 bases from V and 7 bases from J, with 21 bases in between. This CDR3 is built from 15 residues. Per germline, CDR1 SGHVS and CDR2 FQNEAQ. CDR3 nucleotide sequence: TGTGCCAGCAGCCCACGGACCCCCCTGGGAGGAGAGCAGTACTTC. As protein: CASSPRTPLGGEQYF.

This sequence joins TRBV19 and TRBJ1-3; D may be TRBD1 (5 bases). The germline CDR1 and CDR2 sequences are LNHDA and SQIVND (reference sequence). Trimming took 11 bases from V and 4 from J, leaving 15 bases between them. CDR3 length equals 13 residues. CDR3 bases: TGTGCCTCATCGACAGCCCTGGGAAACACCATATATTTT. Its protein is CASSTALGNTIYF.

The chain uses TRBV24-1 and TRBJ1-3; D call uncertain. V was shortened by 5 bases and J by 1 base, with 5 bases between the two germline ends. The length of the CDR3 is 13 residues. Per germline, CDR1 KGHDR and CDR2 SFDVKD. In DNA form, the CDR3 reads TGTGCCACCAGTGGGACTTCTGGAAACACCATATATTTT. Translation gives CATSGTSGNTIYF.

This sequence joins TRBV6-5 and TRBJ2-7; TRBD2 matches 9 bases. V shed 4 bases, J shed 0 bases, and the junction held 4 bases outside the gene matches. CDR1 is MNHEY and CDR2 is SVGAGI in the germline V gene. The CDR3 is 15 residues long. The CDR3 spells CASSSSGARSYEQYF. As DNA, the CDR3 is TGTGCCAGCAGTTCTAGCGGGGCCCGCTCCTACGAGCAGTACTTC.

CDR3 residues: CASSYRGVNTEAFF. The CDR3 DNA reads TGTGCCAGCAGTTACCGGGGGGTGAACACTGAAGCTTTCTTT. This chain uses TRBV6-2 or TRBV6-3 with TRBJ1-1; perhaps TRBD1 as D (5 bases). Per the germline V gene, CDR1 is MNHEY and CDR2 is SVGEGT. Trimming took off 2 bases at V and 0 bases at J, with 7 bases between the two ends. CDR3 size: 14 residues.

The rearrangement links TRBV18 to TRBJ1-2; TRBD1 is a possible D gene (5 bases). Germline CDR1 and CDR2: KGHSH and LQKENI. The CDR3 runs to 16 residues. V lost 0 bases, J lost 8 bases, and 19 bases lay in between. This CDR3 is CASSPPLGGASEGYTF. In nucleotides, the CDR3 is TGTGCCAGCTCACCACCCCTCGGCGGGGCGAGCGAGGGCTACACCTTC.

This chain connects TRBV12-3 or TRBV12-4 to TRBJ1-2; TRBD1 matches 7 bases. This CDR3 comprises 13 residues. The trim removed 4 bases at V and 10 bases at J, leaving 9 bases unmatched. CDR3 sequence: CASSSWDSPPYTF. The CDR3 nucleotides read TGTGCCAGCAGTTCCTGGGACAGTCCCCCCTACACCTTC.

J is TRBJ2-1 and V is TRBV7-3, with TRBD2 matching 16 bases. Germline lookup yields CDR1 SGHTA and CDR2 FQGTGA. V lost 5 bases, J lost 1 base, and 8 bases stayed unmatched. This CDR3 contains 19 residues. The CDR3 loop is CASSPGTSGGGRSYNEQFF. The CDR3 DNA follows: TGTGCCAGCAGCCCCGGGACTAGCGGGGGGGGCAGGTCCTACAATGAGCAGTTCTTC.

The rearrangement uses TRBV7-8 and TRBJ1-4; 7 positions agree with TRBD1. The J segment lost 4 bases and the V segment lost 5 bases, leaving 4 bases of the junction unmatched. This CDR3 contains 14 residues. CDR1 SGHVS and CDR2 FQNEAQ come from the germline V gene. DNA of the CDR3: TGTGCCAGCAGCATCGGACAGGATAATGAAAAACTGTTTTTT. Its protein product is CASSIGQDNEKLFF.

The CDR3 reads CASSQFYEQYF. Written as DNA, the CDR3 is TGTGCCAGCAGCCAATTCTACGAGCAGTACTTC. The chain joins TRBV7-2 to TRBJ2-7; D not resolved. Per the germline V gene, CDR1 is SGHTA and CDR2 is FQGNSA. This CDR3 comprises 11 residues. V lost 5 bases and J 3 bases, leaving 5 bases between the germline ends. The variable domain in full, with the rest retrieved from reference TRBV7-2 and TRBJ2-7, is GAGVSQSPSNKVTEKGKDVELRCDPISGHTALYWYRQSLGQGLEFLIYFQGNSAPDKSGLPSDRFSAERTGGSVSTLTIQRTQQEDSAVYLCASSQFYEQYFGPGTRLTVT.

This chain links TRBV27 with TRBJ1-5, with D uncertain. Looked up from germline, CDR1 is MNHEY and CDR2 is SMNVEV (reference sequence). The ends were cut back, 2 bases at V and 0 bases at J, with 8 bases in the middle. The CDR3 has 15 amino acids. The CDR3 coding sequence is TGTGCCAGCAGTTTAGGCAGGCATAGCAATCAGCCCCAGCATTTT. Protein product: CASSLGRHSNQPQHF.

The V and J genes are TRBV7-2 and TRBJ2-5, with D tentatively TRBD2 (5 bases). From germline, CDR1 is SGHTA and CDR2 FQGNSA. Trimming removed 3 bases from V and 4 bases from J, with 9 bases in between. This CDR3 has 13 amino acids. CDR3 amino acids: CASSFTGLETQYF. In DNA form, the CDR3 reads TGTGCCAGCAGCTTCACGGGGTTAGAGACCCAGTACTTC.

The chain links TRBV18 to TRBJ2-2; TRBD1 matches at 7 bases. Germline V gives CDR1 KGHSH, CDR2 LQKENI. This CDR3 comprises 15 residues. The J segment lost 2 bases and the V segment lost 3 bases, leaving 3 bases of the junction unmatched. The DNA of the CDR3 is TGTGCCAGCTCACCGTGGGACAGCAACACCGGGGAGCTGTTTTTT. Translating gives CASSPWDSNTGELFF.